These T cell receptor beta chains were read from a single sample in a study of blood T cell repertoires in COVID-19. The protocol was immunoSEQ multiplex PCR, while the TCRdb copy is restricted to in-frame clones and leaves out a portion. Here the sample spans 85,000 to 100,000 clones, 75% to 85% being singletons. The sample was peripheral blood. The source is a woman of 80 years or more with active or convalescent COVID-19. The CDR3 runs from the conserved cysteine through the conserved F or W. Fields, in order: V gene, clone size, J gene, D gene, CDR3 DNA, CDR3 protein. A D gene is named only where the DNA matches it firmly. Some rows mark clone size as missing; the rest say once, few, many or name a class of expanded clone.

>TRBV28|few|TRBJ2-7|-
TGTGCCAGCAGGGCTACAGGGTACTCCTACGAGCAGTACTTC
CASRATGYSYEQYF
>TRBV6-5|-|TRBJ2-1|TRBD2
TGTGCCAGCACCCGGACTAGCGGGAGTCGGAATGAGCAGTTCTTC
CASTRTSGSRNEQFF
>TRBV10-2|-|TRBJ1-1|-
TGCGCCAGCAGTTCTCAGGGGCCGGCGAACACTGAAGCTTTCTTT
CASSSQGPANTEAFF
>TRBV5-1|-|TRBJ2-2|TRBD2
TGCGCCAGCAGCTTCCTAGCGGGAGACACCGGGGAGCTGTTTTTT
CASSFLAGDTGELFF
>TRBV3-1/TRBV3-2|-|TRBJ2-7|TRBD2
TGTGCCAGCAGCCAGGGACTAGCGGGGGGTGATAAGTACTTC
CASSQGLAGGDKYF
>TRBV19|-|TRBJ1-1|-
TGTGCCAGTAAAAAGGAGGGCACCAACACTGAAGCTTTCTTT
CASKKEGTNTEAFF
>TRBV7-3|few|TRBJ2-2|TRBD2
TGTGCCAGCAGCTCCCTAAGCGGGAGCAGGAACACCGGGGAGCTGTTTTTT
CASSSLSGSRNTGELFF
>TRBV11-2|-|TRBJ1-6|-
TGTGCCAGCAGCTTAGGGCCCTCACCCCTCCACTTT
CASSLGPSPLHF
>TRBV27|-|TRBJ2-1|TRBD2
TGTGCCAGCAGTTTCGAGCGGGAGGTATACAATGAGCAGTTCTTC
CASSFEREVYNEQFF
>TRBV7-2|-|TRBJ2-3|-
TGTGCCAGCAGCTTAGGACAACTCCGAGTAGATACGCAGTATTTT
CASSLGQLRVDTQYF
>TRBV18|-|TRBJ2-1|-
TGTGCCAGCTCACCTCCGGGACTCAAGAATTACAATGAGCAGTTCTTC
CASSPPGLKNYNEQFF
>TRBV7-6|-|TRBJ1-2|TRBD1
TGTGCCAGCAGCTTAGGGGACAGGCCCCCTACTAACTATGGCTACACCTTC
CASSLGDRPPTNYGYTF
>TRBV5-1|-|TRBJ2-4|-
TGTGCCAGCAGCCGAGAGCCCGTCCGGACAGATAACTTGCGGGGGAACATTCAGTACTTC
CASSREPVRTDNLRGNIQYF
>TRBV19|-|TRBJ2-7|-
TGTGCCAGTAGTATCAATGCGTTTGGAGACTACGAGCAGTACTTC
CASSINAFGDYEQYF
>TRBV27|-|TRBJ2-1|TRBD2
TGTGCCAGCAGTTTAAGACTAGCGGGCTCCCTCAATGAGCAGTTCTTC
CASSLRLAGSLNEQFF
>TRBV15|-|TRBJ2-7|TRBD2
TGTGCCACCAGCAGAGTTCGGGAGGGCTACTACGAGCAGTACTTC
CATSRVREGYYEQYF
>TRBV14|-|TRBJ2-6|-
TGTGCCAGCAGCCAGACAGGAGCTAGGCCTTCCGGGGCCAACGTCCTGACTTTC
CASSQTGARPSGANVLTF
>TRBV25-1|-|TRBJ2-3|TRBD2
TGTGCCAGCAGTGACGGAGGACTAGCGGGAACCAACACAGATACGCAGTATTTT
CASSDGGLAGTNTDTQYF
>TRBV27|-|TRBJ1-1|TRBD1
TGTGCCAGCAGTTATCGGACAGGGATGAACACTGAAGCTTTCTTT
CASSYRTGMNTEAFF
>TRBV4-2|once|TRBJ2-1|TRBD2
TGTGCCAGCAGCCAATTAGCGGGAGAGGGTGATGAGCAGTTCTTC
CASSQLAGEGDEQFF
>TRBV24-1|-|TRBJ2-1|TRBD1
TGTGCCACCACGAGCGAGGGGGCAAGCGGCGACAATGAGCAGTTCTTC
CATTSEGASGDNEQFF
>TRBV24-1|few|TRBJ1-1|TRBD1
TGTGCCACCAGTGATCGCAGGGGGCCTCTCCCCAGCACTGAAGCTTTCTTT
CATSDRRGPLPSTEAFF
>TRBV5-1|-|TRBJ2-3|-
TGCGCCAGCAGCCCGGTACAGGGCACAGATACGCAGTATTTT
CASSPVQGTDTQYF
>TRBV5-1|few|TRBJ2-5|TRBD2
TGTGCCAGCAGCCCCGGACTAGCGGGAGATAAGGGGACCCAGTACTTC
CASSPGLAGDKGTQYF